The entry below gives a single T cell receptor beta chain sequence along with its context. Which antigen it targets is not known. No base quality information exists; no much larger clone differs at one position. The data were taken from a study of blood T cell repertoires in COVID-19 (dated by TCRdb to 2020 to 2022). About the full investigation: The collaborator samples originated in the United States, Italy and Spain and spanned the acute and convalescent phases of COVID-19. The material from the prospective study consisted of cDNA or gDNA derived from T cells, B-cell-depleted T cells, or PBMCs. Deeply sampled blood TCRbeta repertoires from subjects exposed to, actively infected with, or recovered from COVID-19 were included in the dataset. A freely available public database, intended as a resource for researchers studying the immune response to SARS-CoV-2, is where the repertoires were released. The samples were drawn from the first 160 participants of the ongoing ImmuneRACE study and from some 1,300 subjects provided by 6 global collaborators. A de-identified subject ID, COVID-19 status, age in years and sex were almost always included in the sample metadata. Where HLA class I and class II types were available, the types were taken from metadata supplied by the sample provider, not from assay-based typing. What the research found in general, with its limitations: How much clinical and demographic metadata was included differed by source and by participant, and the metadata was provided uncurated.

TCRbeta CDR3 regions were amplified from genomic DNA using the immunoSEQ Assay, a bias-controlled multiplex PCR. The original pipeline was this. Within the assay, amplification of reference gene primers was used to estimate how many nucleated cells each sample contained. To quantify the absolute abundance of each unique TCRbeta CDR3 rearrangement, sequence reads were collapsed and filtered. For each sample, productive Simpson clonality was calculated as the square root of Simpson's diversity index across productive rearrangements. TCRdb limited this immuneACCESS table to in-frame rearrangements with V and J called. A share of clones is missing; checked studies link under half to unresolved V genes, and the rest is unexplained. For V, J and clone size, that table is used; D and trimming come from the DNA. The sample has 150,000 to 200,000 clones on record, about 79% of them singletons. Approximately 26% of the sample is in the top ten clones.

The CDR1 and CDR2 encoded by the germline V gene (reference sequence) are LNHNV and YYDKDF. V is pruned by 2 bases and J by 4 bases, leaving 7 bases of the junction without a gene match. From the cysteine up to the phenylalanine, the CDR3 has a length of 16 residues. Only the CDR3 region is kept as DNA, spanning 48 bases read in frame from base 1. Each collaborating institution followed its own protocols to collect whole blood in K2EDTA tubes. For TCRbeta analysis, collaborators shipped samples in one of three forms: frozen whole blood, isolated PBMCs, or DNA extracted from either of those sample types.

Sequenced: peripheral blood. The V gene is TRBV15 and the J gene is TRBJ1-5; the central 8 bases match TRBD1. This receptor was identified in a woman between 70 and 85 years old with acute or convalescent COVID-19. The sequence in DNA is TGTGCCACCAGCAGAACCGACAGGGGATGGAATCAGCCCCAGCATTTT. Its protein is CATSRTDRGWNQPQHF.